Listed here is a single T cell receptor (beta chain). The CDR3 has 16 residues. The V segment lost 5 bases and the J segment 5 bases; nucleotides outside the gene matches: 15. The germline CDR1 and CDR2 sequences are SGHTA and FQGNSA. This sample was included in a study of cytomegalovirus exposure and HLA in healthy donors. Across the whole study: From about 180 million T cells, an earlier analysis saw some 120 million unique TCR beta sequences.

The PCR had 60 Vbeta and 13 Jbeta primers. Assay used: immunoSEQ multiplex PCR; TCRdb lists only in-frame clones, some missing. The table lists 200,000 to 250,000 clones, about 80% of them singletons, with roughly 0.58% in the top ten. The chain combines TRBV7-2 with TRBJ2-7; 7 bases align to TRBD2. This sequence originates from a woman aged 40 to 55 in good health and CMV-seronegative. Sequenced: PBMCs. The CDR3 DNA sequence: TGTGCCAGCAGCATTGTGAGGGCTAGCGGAAATAACGAGCAGTACTTC. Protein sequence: CASSIVRASGNNEQYF.